This T cell receptor beta chain was sequenced during a study of T cells after yellow fever vaccination. TCRdb reanalysed the 5' RACE reads using MiXCR and keeps one entry per CDR3 protein. The sample includes about 300,000 distinct CDR3 sequences, about 6.9% seen only once; the top ten take around 17%. This clonotype was observed a few times. No antigen is known for it. General observations from the study: Most primary-vaccination clones recurred post-booster (approximately 96% CD4, about 87% CD8). Peaking faster, on day 5 versus 15, the secondary response was nonetheless weaker.

The sequence was collected from a man aged 18 to 30 who received the YFV17D yellow fever vaccine. Here the sequenced sample was PBMCs, taken around 45 days after the first yellow fever vaccination.

The CDR3 region has the DNA TGTGCCAGCAGCTTGAAAGCGGGGGGGTACAATGAGCAGTTCTTC. Its protein product is CASSLKAGGYNEQFF. The chain uses TRBV11-2 and TRBJ2-1, with TRBD2 identical over 10 bases. The length of the CDR3 is 15 residues. Germline V gene lookup returns CDR1 SGHAT and CDR2 FQNNGV. V dropped 3 bases and J dropped 4; count of bases not matched to a gene: 3.